This note documents a single T cell receptor beta chain sequence. The whole isolated RNA underwent reverse transcription, so sequencing captured expressed TCRB transcripts. The protocol was immunoSEQ multiplex PCR, while the TCRdb copy is restricted to in-frame clones and leaves out a portion. The sample includes about half a million clones, roughly 30% of them seen just once. The data belong to a study of beta chain features in type 1 diabetes. The germline V gene encodes CDR1 SQVTM and CDR2 ANQGSEA. The CDR3 loop spans 15 amino acids. V shed 5 bases, J shed 1 base, and the junction held 10 bases outside the gene matches.

The chain joins TRBV29-1 to TRBJ1-2, with 7 bases matching TRBD1. Specimen: naive CD4+ T cells from blood. This sequence originates from a man aged 18 to 29 in good health. CDR3 in DNA: TGCAGCGTTACCCGGGACAGTCTGCTTAACTATGGCTACACCTTC. Translation: CSVTRDSLLNYGYTF. The whole variable domain, remainder taken from reference TRBV29-1 and TRBJ1-2, is SAVISQKPSRDICQRGTSLTIQCQVDSQVTMMFWYRQQPGQSLTLIATANQGSEATYESGFVIDKFPISRPNLTFSTLTVSNMSPEDSSIYLCSVTRDSLLNYGYTFGSGTRLTVV.